What follows is one TCR beta chain and its context. Its antigen is unknown. Including cysteine and phenylalanine, the CDR3 has 13 amino acids. The DNA is unrecorded. As encoded in the germline V gene (reference sequence), CDR1 is LNHDA while CDR2 is SQIVND. These data originate in a study of monozygotic twins with inflammatory bowel disease (dated by TCRdb to between 2018 and 2021). Notes on the research overall: The complete study included around 30 monozygotic twin pairs: 19 IBD-discordant Danish pairs and nine German pairs, of which four were IBD-concordant and five were IBD-discordant. The search for disease-associated traits relied mainly on comparing IBD patients with their genetically identical healthy co-twins within discordant pairs. Each individual had, on average, about 151 000 unique TCRalpha sequences and 181 000 unique TCRbeta sequences available for analysis.

General study outcomes and caveats: Distinction between different T cell subtypes could not be achieved in the analysis. Repertoire similarity did not differ between concordant and discordant twins, possibly due to limited statistical power. The results gave no support for a single strong signal or clonotype linked to IBD. A decrease in TCRbeta repertoire diversity, as measured by inverse Simpson index, was observed in IBD patients compared with their healthy co-twins. Differing immunosuppressive treatments among patients may have added background noise and inter-individual variability to the repertoires. Compared with healthy twins, IBD patients shared fewer clonotypes with other individuals, and the difference was most pronounced in patients with signs of disease activity.

From each donor, a roughly 2.6 ml peripheral blood sample was collected into PAXgene tubes and stored at -80 degrees C. Without any T cell sorting, total RNA was extracted from whole blood using the PAXgene blood miRNA kit on an automated QIAcube. Deep TCRalpha and TCRbeta repertoire profiling with unique molecular barcoding was performed on peripheral blood of monozygotic twin pairs concordant or discordant for inflammatory bowel disease. For every twin pair, smoking habits were documented, and each individual was categorised as a current, former or never smoker. To prepare the library, 5' RACE was applied. Preparation of each TCR library used about 4,000 ng of total RNA. For each sample, cDNA synthesis with SMARTScribe reverse transcriptase was split into eight separate reactions. During cDNA synthesis, unique molecular identifiers containing a 6-nucleotide sample barcode were introduced by template switching. TCRalpha and TCRbeta cDNA was amplified by two nested PCRs of roughly 16 and 10 cycles, with bead purification after each PCR. Before amplification, the cDNA was treated with uracil DNA-glycosylase and purified using the QIAquick PCR purification kit. The second PCR added Illumina TruSeq-compatible adapters along with sample-specific barcodes. TapeStation and Qubit were used to check library quality and concentration, and roughly 4.8 ng of each library went into the pool. The pooled libraries were sequenced with 2 x 100 bp reads and custom sequencing primers on an Illumina HiSeq2500 single-index Rapid Run. Concerning the study's data processing: MiGEC version 1.2.6 was used for UMI-based consensus assembly to correct PCR and sequencing errors. MiXCR version 2.1.1 handled V(D)J alignment, clonotype assembly and CDR3 extraction. To normalise gene usage, clonotype sharing and MAIT/NKT TCR abundance, the top 1000, 10 000 and 20 000 clonotypes in each sample were analysed. Diversity was computed as the inverse Simpson index with the vegan R package after downsampling to 27 000 UMIs. Statistical testing used paired Mann-Whitney U tests on the discordant twin pairs and applied Benjamini-Hochberg correction for multiple testing. Through TCRdb reprocessing, the reads give one entry per CDR3 protein sequence; DNA is omitted. In this record, the V and J calls reflect TCRdb's handling and not the investigators' own analysis. The sample table on file contains around 400,000 distinct CDR3 sequences. In total, the top ten clones hold 2% to 3% of the sample.

Sequencing input: blood. This clonotype originated in a human donor with ulcerative colitis or Crohn's disease, or a healthy co-twin of an affected twin (not recorded which). The V and J segments used are TRBV19 and TRBJ1-4. The CDR3 region has the sequence CASRRQENEKLFF. This CDR3, with the reference TRBV19 and TRBJ1-4 proteins standing in past its ends, gives the full variable domain DGGITQSPKYLFRKEGQNVTLSCEQNLNHDAMYWYRQDPGQGLRLIYYSQIVNDFQKGDIAEGYSVSREKKESFPLTVTSAQKNPTAFYLCASRRQENEKLFFGSGTQLSVL.